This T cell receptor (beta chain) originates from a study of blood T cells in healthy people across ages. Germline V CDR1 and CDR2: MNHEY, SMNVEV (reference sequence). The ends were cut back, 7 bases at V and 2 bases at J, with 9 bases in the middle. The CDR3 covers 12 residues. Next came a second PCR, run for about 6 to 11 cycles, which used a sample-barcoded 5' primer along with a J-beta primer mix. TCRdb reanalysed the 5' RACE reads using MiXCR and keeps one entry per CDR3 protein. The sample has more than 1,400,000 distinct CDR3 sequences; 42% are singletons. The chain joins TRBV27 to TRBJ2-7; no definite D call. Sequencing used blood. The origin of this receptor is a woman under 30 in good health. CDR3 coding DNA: TGTGCCAGCACAGGATCGACCTACGAGCAGTACTTC. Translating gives CASTGSTYEQYF.